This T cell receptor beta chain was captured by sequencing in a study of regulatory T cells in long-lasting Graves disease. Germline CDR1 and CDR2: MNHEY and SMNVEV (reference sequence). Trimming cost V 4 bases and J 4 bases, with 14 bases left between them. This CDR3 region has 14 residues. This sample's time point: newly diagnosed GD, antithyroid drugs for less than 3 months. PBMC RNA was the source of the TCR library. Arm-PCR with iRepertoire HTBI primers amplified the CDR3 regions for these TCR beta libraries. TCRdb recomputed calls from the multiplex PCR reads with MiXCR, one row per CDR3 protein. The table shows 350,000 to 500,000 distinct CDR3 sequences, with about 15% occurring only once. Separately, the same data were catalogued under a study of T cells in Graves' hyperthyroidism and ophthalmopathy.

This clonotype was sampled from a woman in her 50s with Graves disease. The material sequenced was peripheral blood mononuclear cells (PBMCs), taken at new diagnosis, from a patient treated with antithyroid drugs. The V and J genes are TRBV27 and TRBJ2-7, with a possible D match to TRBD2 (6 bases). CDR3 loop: CASSYGGPRYEQYF. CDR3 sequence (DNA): TGTGCCAGCAGTTATGGAGGGCCGCGTTACGAGCAGTACTTC.